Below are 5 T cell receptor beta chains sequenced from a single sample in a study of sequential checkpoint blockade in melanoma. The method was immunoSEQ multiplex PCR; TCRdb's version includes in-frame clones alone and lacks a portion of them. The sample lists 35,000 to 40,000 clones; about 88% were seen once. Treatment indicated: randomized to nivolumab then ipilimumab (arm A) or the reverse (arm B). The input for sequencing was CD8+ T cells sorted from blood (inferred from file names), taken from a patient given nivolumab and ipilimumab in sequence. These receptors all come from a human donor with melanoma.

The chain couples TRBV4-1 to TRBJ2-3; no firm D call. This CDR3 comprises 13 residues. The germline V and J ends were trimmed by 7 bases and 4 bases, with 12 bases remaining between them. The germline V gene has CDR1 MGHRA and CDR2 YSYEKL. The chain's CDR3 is CASKGGAPDTQYF. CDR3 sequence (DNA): TGCGCCAGCAAAGGCGGAGCCCCAGATACGCAGTATTTT.

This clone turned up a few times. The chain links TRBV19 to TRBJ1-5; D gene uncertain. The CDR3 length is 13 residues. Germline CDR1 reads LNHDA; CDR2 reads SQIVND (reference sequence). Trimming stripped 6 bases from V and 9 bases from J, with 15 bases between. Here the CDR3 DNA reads TGTGCCAGTAGGTGGAGGGTAGGCTGGCCCCAGCATTTT. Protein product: CASRWRVGWPQHF.

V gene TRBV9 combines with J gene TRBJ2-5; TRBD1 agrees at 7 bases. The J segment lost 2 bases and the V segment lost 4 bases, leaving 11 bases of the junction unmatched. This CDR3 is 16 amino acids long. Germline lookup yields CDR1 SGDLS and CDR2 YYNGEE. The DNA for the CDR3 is TGTGCCAGCAGCCTAACAGGGGTGCCAGGACAAGAGACCCAGTACTTC. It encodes CASSLTGVPGQETQYF.

The CDR3 nucleotides are TGTGCCAGCAGCCCGGGACTAGCGGGGGACTACGAGCAGTACTTC. This encodes CASSPGLAGDYEQYF. V usage is TRBV7-2 and J usage is TRBJ2-5; 14 positions agree with TRBD2. Matching the DNA end better, TRBJ2-7 makes the J call doubtful. CDR3 length: 15 residues. Germline-derived CDR1 and CDR2 are SGHTA and FQGNSA.

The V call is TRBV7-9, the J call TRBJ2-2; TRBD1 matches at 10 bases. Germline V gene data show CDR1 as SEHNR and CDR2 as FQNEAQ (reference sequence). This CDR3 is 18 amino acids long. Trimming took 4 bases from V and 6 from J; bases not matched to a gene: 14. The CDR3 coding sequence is TGTGCCAGCAGCTACGGACGAGCCCGGGACAGGGGTGCCGGGGAGCTGTTTTTT. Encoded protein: CASSYGRARDRGAGELFF. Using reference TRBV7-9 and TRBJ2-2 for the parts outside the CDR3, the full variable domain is DTGVSQNPRHKITKRGQNVTFRCDPISEHNRLYWYRQTLGQGPEFLTYFQNEAQLEKSRLLSDRFSAERPKGSFSTLEIQRTEQGDSAMYLCASSYGRARDRGAGELFFGEGSRLTVL.